This paragraph covers one T cell receptor beta chain sequence. Its antigen target is currently unknown. There are no base qualities to consult, and no much larger clone falls within one base. According to the germline V gene, CDR1 reads SGHAT and CDR2 reads FQNNGV. The CDR3 runs 18 amino acids, cysteine and phenylalanine included. Just CDR3 DNA is preserved here, 54 bases in frame from base 1. V trim: 5 bases; J trim: 4 bases; unmatched bases: 14. These data are taken from a study of patients and donors after allogeneic stem cell transplantation (TCRdb year 2020). The method behind the library was RT-PCR. This sample was sequenced with a NextSeq 550. The public reads were reanalyzed by TCRdb: fastp trimming at Q25, MiXCR alignment, in-frame beta chains only. Entries are consolidated by CDR3 protein sequence, retaining the most common genes and DNA. The sample table holds approximately 430,000 distinct CDR3 sequences, of which roughly 17% were seen once. The top ten clonotypes cover around 7.2% of the sample.

Sequenced: blood, either unsorted or a sorted T cell fraction (not recorded which). This receptor was taken from a human donor who was either an allogeneic HSCT recipient or a stem cell or donor lymphocyte infusion donor (not recorded which). It is not recorded whose cells these are; they may come from a transplant donor. The V gene is TRBV11-2 and the J gene is TRBJ1-5; 10 central nucleotides agree with TRBD1. The CDR3 region has the sequence CASSRQLRQGATNQPQHF. The bases are TGTGCCAGCAGCCGCCAGTTGAGACAGGGGGCTACTAATCAGCCCCAGCATTTT. Extended through the reference TRBV11-2 and TRBJ1-5 proteins, this CDR3 yields the full variable domain: EAGVAQSPRYKIIEKRQSVAFWCNPISGHATLYWYQQILGQGPKLLIQFQNNGVVDDSQLPKDRFSAERLKGVDSTLKIQPAKLEDSAVYLCASSRQLRQGATNQPQHFGDGTRLSIL.